This T cell receptor beta chain originates from a study of regulatory T cells in long-lasting Graves disease. Sample time point: newly diagnosed GD, antithyroid drugs for less than 3 months. PBMC RNA served as the TCR library source. Library construction for TCR beta used iRepertoire HTBI primers and Arm-PCR of CDR3 regions. From the multiplex PCR reads, TCRdb called clonotypes with MiXCR, one entry per CDR3 protein. The sample carries about 530,000 distinct CDR3 sequences, roughly a sixth recorded once. The trim removed 7 bases at V and 4 bases at J, leaving 9 bases unmatched. The CDR3 consists of 15 residues. These data were likewise used in another study, on T cells in Graves' hyperthyroidism and ophthalmopathy.

The origin of this receptor is a woman aged 40-60 years with Graves disease. Specimen: peripheral blood mononuclear cells (PBMCs), collected at new diagnosis, from a patient treated with antithyroid drugs. The V gene is TRBV12-3 or TRBV12-4, the J gene TRBJ2-1; TRBD1 matches at 8 bases. CDR3 sequence (DNA): TGTGCCAGCACCAAGGGTCGGGACAGGTACAATGAGCAGTTCTTC. Amino acid sequence: CASTKGRDRYNEQFF.